This T cell receptor beta chain was identified in a study of OX40 agonist ivuxolimab in advanced cancers. The table came from immunoSEQ multiplex PCR; TCRdb's copy has only in-frame clones and leaves some out. Here the sample spans under 95,000 clones, roughly nine tenths being singletons. Germline V lookup: CDR1 SGHTA, CDR2 FQGTGA. The CDR3 is 15 amino acids. V dropped 3 bases and J dropped 6; count of bases not matched to a gene: 8. The sample here was CD4+ or CD8+ T cells sorted from blood, taken in a trial of the OX40 agonist ivuxolimab. This sequence joins TRBV7-3 and TRBJ2-1; TRBD1 agrees at 7 bases. This TCR derives from an adult with an advanced solid tumor such as melanoma, head and neck, liver or kidney cancer. This CDR3 reads CASSLGTTGVNEQFF. The CDR3 nucleotides read TGTGCCAGCAGCTTGGGAACCACAGGGGTCAATGAGCAGTTCTTC.